The 27 T cell receptor beta chains in this list originate from one sample, sequenced in a study of TIL therapy for anti-PD-1-resistant metastatic lung cancer. The time point was: pre-treatment sample, taken before nivolumab and TIL therapy. Tumor tissue came from excised metastases, mostly pleural nodules or supraclavicular lymph nodes. The immunoSEQ assay was v3. The method was immunoSEQ multiplex PCR; TCRdb's version includes in-frame clones alone and lacks a portion of them. The table has 50,000 or so clones, roughly 70% seen once; the top ten hold roughly 6%. The material was tumor tissue, obtained at baseline. These TCRs come from a person between 25 and 79 years old with non-small cell lung cancer.

The chain combines TRBV7-7 with TRBJ2-7; 7 positions agree with TRBD2. CDR3 length: 15 residues. Germline lookup yields CDR1 SSHAT and CDR2 FNYEAQ (reference sequence). V shed 1 base, J shed 4 bases, and the junction held 7 bases outside the gene matches. The CDR3 spells CASSLGGGERYEQYF. As DNA, the CDR3 is TGTGCCAGCAGCTTAGGGGGGGGAGAAAGGTACGAGCAGTACTTC.

The chain joins TRBV4-2 to TRBJ2-3, with 10 bases lining up with TRBD2. Germline V gene data show CDR1 as LGHNA and CDR2 as YNFKEQ. The CDR3 extends over 17 amino acids. With 2 bases clipped from V and 2 bases from J, the junction kept 7 bases outside the gene matches. The CDR3 here is CASSQQSGGDPTDTQYF. In DNA, the CDR3 is TGTGCCAGCAGCCAACAGAGCGGGGGGGACCCCACAGATACGCAGTATTTT.

The chain has TRBV28 and TRBJ2-7; D might be TRBD1 (5 bases). V was shortened by 7 bases and J by 0 bases, with 10 bases between the two germline ends. Germline V gives CDR1 MDHEN, CDR2 SYDVKM. The CDR3 runs to 13 residues. The CDR3 DNA follows: TGTGCCAGCACCATTGACAGCTCCTACGAGCAGTACTTC. Protein product: CASTIDSSYEQYF.

The gene calls are TRBV5-1 and TRBJ2-2; perhaps TRBD1 as D (6 bases). V gave up 4 bases and J gave up 6 bases, with 13 bases separating them. The CDR3 sequence is 14 residues long. Looked up from germline, CDR1 is SGHRS and CDR2 is YFSETQ. As DNA, the CDR3 is TGCGCCAGCAGCGTTCAACAGGGTCCCGGGGAGCTGTTTTTT. Residues: CASSVQQGPGELFF. The full variable domain, its missing parts supplied by reference TRBV5-1 and TRBJ2-2, is KAGVTQTPRYLIKTRGQQVTLSCSPISGHRSVSWYQQTPGQGLQFLFEYFSETQRNKGNFPGRFSGRQFSNSRSEMNVSTLELGDSALYLCASSVQQGPGELFFGEGSRLTVL.

The V call is TRBV9, the J call TRBJ2-7; D may be TRBD2 (7 bases). The V gene lost 4 bases and the J gene lost 0 bases, with 23 bases spanning the gap. CDR1 is SGDLS, CDR2 YYNGEE, per germline. The CDR3 covers 18 residues. CDR3 residues: CASSPPDGGGSLSYEQYF. The CDR3 region has the DNA TGTGCCAGCAGCCCCCCTGATGGCGGGGGCTCCCTCTCCTACGAGCAGTACTTC. Full variable domain (outside the CDR3, taken from reference TRBV9 and TRBJ2-7): DSGVTQTPKHLITATGQRVTLRCSPRSGDLSVYWYQQSLDQGLQFLIQYYNGEERAKGNILERFSAQQFPDLHSELNLSSLELGDSALYFCASSPPDGGGSLSYEQYFGPGTRLTVT.

This sequence joins TRBV6-4 and TRBJ2-5; weak D call: TRBD2 (5 bases). Germline CDR1 reads MRHNA; CDR2 reads SNTAGT. V was trimmed by 2 bases and J by 2 bases, leaving 18 bases between them. This CDR3 has 17 amino acids. CDR3 nucleotides: TGTGCCAGCAGTGACATCCCGGAACTAGGTTTTCAAGAGACCCAGTACTTC. This sequence encodes CASSDIPELGFQETQYF.

The rearrangement joins TRBV28 to TRBJ2-4; weak D call: TRBD1 (5 bases). CDR3 length equals 14 residues. The germline V gene encodes CDR1 MDHEN and CDR2 SYDVKM. Deletions cut 2 bases from V and 6 bases from J, with 11 bases between. This CDR3 is CASSLRGTANIQYF. CDR3 DNA: TGTGCCAGCAGTTTAAGGGGAACGGCAAACATTCAGTACTTC.

This rearrangement joins TRBV29-1 to TRBJ1-2; TRBD1 matches 7 bases. The germline V gene has CDR1 SQVTM and CDR2 ANQGSEA. This CDR3 comprises 13 residues. The trim removed 8 bases at V and 0 bases at J, leaving 6 bases unmatched. The CDR3 here is CSTRTGANYGYTF. The CDR3, as DNA: TGCAGCACCCGGACAGGAGCTAACTATGGCTACACCTTC.

The chain couples TRBV30 to TRBJ1-5, with 7 nucleotides matching TRBD1. The CDR3 consists of 17 residues. The germline V gene has CDR1 GTSNPN and CDR2 SVGIG (reference sequence). The junction had 16 bases not matched to a gene; V was cut back by 1 base and J by 7 bases. The CDR3 protein is CAWSDPRQGARWQPQHF. CDR3 nucleotide sequence: TGTGCCTGGAGTGACCCCCGACAGGGTGCTCGGTGGCAGCCCCAGCATTTT.

V is TRBV5-1 and J is TRBJ2-1; D unclear. Trimming left V 1 base short and J 0 bases short, with 17 bases between. The CDR3 length is 18 residues. Germline loops: CDR1 SGHRS, CDR2 YFSETQ. The CDR3 loop reads CASSLFRTSAGSYNEQFF. Written as DNA, the CDR3 is TGCGCCAGCAGCTTGTTTAGGACCAGCGCTGGCTCCTACAATGAGCAGTTCTTC.

V is TRBV11-2 and J is TRBJ2-7, with D possibly TRBD2 on 5 matching bases. Trimming shortened V by 1 base and J by 0 bases, and 19 bases separated the two germline ends. Germline CDR1 is SGHAT and CDR2 is FQNNGV. The CDR3 is 18 amino acids. The CDR3 spells CASSLVIPTGSSSYEQYF. The CDR3 DNA is TGTGCCAGCAGCTTAGTCATCCCTACGGGATCGAGCTCCTACGAGCAGTACTTC.

The chain joins TRBV2 to TRBJ2-2; TRBD1 matches at 9 bases. From germline, CDR1 is SNHLY and CDR2 FYNNEI. CDR3 length: 15 amino acids. Losses at the gene ends were 6 bases for V and 6 bases for J; bases not matched to a gene: 8. CDR3 DNA sequence: TGTGCCAGCAGGGTTACAGGGGGCTTTTCCGGGGAGCTGTTTTTT. Its translation is CASRVTGGFSGELFF.

This clone was observed a single time. The chain joins TRBV5-1 to TRBJ2-2, with 7 bases fitting TRBD1. V dropped 7 bases and J dropped 4; count of bases not matched to a gene: 7. The CDR3 has 14 residues. Germline V gene data show CDR1 as SGHRS and CDR2 as YFSETQ. Here the CDR3 reads CASGEGALTGELFF. The DNA for the CDR3 is TGCGCCAGCGGAGAGGGGGCTCTCACCGGGGAGCTGTTTTTT.

This clone was seen a handful of times. The genes are TRBV6-5 and TRBJ1-2; D is uncertain. Germline CDR1 reads MNHEY; CDR2 reads SVGAGI. The CDR3 length is 15 residues. Trimming took off 7 bases at V and 4 bases at J, with 19 bases between the two ends. CDR3 sequence reads: CASKVFGEGTYGYTF. The CDR3 DNA is TGTGCCAGCAAAGTTTTTGGGGAAGGCACCTATGGCTACACCTTC.

The J gene is TRBJ1-5, the V gene TRBV7-2; 7 bases fit TRBD1. The CDR3 length is 15 residues. Per germline, CDR1 SGHTA and CDR2 FQGNSA. V was pared by 5 bases and J by 6 bases, with 10 bases of the junction left unmatched. The CDR3, as DNA: TGTGCCAGCAGCATGAGACAGGGAGGGTTTCAGCCCCAGCATTTT. It codes for CASSMRQGGFQPQHF.

This chain links TRBV21-1 with TRBJ2-7; TRBD2 was called by the table and not checked on the DNA. TRBV21-1 is a pseudogene. This CDR3 is built from 14 residues. CDR3: CASSKVASSYEQYF. In nucleotides, the CDR3 is TGTGCCAGCAGCAAAGTCGCTAGCTCCTACGAGCAGTACTTC.

This chain joins TRBV11-2 and TRBJ2-5, with TRBD2 identical over 7 bases. From germline, CDR1 is SGHAT and CDR2 FQNNGV. CDR3 length: 18 residues. With 0 bases clipped from V and 4 bases from J, the junction kept 14 bases outside the gene matches. The DNA of the CDR3 is TGTGCCAGCAGCTTAGATCGATTGAGGGAGGGCCCATCAGAGACCCAGTACTTC. Translation gives CASSLDRLREGPSETQYF.

The chain carries TRBV6-5 and TRBJ2-2, with a possible D match to TRBD2 (5 bases). CDR1 is MNHEY, CDR2 SVGAGI, per germline. The CDR3 is made up of 16 amino acids. V was pared by 3 bases and J by 1 base, with 12 bases between. CDR3 sequence: CASSYFPGLNTGELFF. The CDR3 region has the DNA TGTGCCAGCAGTTATTTTCCCGGACTGAACACCGGGGAGCTGTTTTTT.

The chain has TRBV7-9 and TRBJ1-1; D unclear. The CDR3 covers 13 residues. Germline CDR1 reads SEHNR; CDR2 reads FQNEAQ (reference sequence). V gave up 1 base and J gave up 6 bases, with 9 bases separating them. The CDR3 DNA follows: TGTGCCAGCAGCTTAGATGGCGGAGCTGAAGCTTTCTTT. Amino acid sequence: CASSLDGGAEAFF.

The chain employs TRBV29-1 and TRBJ2-7; D perhaps matches TRBD1 (5 bases). Trimming took off 2 bases at V and 3 bases at J, with 8 bases between the two ends. The CDR3 loop spans 12 amino acids. Germline CDR1 is SQVTM and CDR2 is ANQGSEA. The CDR3 bases are TGCAGCGTTGAAAGTGACAGCTACGAGCAGTACTTC. Protein product: CSVESDSYEQYF.

The chain combines TRBV5-6 with TRBJ2-7; TRBD2 matches at 14 bases. Looked up from germline, CDR1 is SGHDT and CDR2 is YYEEEE. Trimming at V came to 4 bases and at J to 9 bases, leaving 15 bases not matched to a gene. CDR3 length equals 17 residues. For the CDR3, the DNA is TGTGCCAGCAGCCTCAAACCAAGGACTAGCGGGAGGATGGTGCAGTACTTC. Protein product: CASSLKPRTSGRMVQYF.

The chain uses TRBV19 and TRBJ2-7, with D tentatively TRBD2 (6 bases). The germline gives CDR1 LNHDA, CDR2 SQIVND (reference sequence). The V end was cut by 6 bases, the J end by 12 bases, with 21 bases between. This CDR3 has 13 amino acids. The DNA for the CDR3 is TGTGCCAGTAGCGCGGGACTCCAAATGGGATTGTACTTC. This translates into CASSAGLQMGLYF.

The chain has TRBV29-1 and TRBJ1-3; D is perhaps TRBD1 (5 bases). Trimming left V 3 bases short and J 0 bases short, with 12 bases between. Per germline, CDR1 SQVTM and CDR2 ANQGSEA. This CDR3 is 15 amino acids long. In DNA, the CDR3 is TGCAGCGTTGATGGGGGTCTCAGCTCTGGAAACACCATATATTTT. It encodes CSVDGGLSSGNTIYF.

The chain joins TRBV19 to TRBJ1-2; D unresolved. The ends were cut back, 6 bases at V and 8 bases at J, with 10 bases in the middle. This CDR3 is built from 11 residues. The germline V gene encodes CDR1 LNHDA and CDR2 SQIVND (reference sequence). CDR3 DNA sequence: TGTGCCAGTAGCACGTACATGGGCTACACCTTC. Protein product: CASSTYMGYTF. The full variable domain, rest sourced from reference TRBV19 and TRBJ1-2, is DGGITQSPKYLFRKEGQNVTLSCEQNLNHDAMYWYRQDPGQGLRLIYYSQIVNDFQKGDIAEGYSVSREKKESFPLTVTSAQKNPTAFYLCASSTYMGYTFGSGTRLTVV.

The rearrangement links TRBV19 to TRBJ2-5; perhaps TRBD1 as D (5 bases). This CDR3 has 15 residues. Trimming removed 5 bases at V and 2 bases at J, with 15 bases between. Per germline, CDR1 LNHDA and CDR2 SQIVND (reference sequence). The CDR3 is CASSLFGHTQETQYF. The CDR3, as DNA: TGTGCCAGTAGTTTGTTTGGACACACACAAGAGACCCAGTACTTC.

The rearrangement links TRBV12-5 to TRBJ2-3; D is unclear. CDR1 is LGHNT and CDR2 is FRNRAP in the germline V gene. This CDR3 contains 13 residues. The ends were cut back, 0 bases at V and 10 bases at J, with 11 bases in the middle. The CDR3 DNA follows: TGTGCTAGTGGTTTGGTACTCGGGCAGGCGCAGTATTTT. Its protein product is CASGLVLGQAQYF.

This clone came up a few times. This chain links TRBV11-3 with TRBJ2-1; possibly TRBD1 for D (6 bases). Trimming stripped 2 bases from V and 5 bases from J, with 10 bases between. The CDR3 loop spans 14 amino acids. Germline CDR1 and CDR2: SGHNT and YENEEA. The CDR3 DNA reads as TGTGCCAGCAGCTTATCCAGGGGCGACAATGAGCAGTTCTTC. Amino acids: CASSLSRGDNEQFF.